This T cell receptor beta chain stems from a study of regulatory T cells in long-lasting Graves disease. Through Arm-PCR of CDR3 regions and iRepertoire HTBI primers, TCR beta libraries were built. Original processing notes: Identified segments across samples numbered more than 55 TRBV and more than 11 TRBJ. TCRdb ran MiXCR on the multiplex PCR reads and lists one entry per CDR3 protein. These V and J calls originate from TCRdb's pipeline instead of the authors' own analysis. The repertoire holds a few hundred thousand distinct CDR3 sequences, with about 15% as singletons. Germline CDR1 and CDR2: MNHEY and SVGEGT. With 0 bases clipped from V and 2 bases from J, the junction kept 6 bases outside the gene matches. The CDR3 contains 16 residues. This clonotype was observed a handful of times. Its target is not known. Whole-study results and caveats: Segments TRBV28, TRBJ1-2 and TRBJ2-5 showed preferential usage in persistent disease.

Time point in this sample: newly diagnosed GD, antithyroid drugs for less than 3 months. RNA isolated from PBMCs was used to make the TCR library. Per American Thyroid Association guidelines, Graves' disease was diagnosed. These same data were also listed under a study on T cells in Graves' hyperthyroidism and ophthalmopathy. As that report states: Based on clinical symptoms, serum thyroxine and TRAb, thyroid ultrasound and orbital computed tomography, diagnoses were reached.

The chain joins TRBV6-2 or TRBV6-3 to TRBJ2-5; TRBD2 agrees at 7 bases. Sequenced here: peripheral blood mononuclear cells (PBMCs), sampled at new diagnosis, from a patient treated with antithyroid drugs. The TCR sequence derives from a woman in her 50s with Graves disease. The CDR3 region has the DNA TGTGCCAGCAGTTACTCGAGCGGGGCGGCACAAGAGACCCAGTACTTC. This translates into CASSYSSGAAQETQYF.